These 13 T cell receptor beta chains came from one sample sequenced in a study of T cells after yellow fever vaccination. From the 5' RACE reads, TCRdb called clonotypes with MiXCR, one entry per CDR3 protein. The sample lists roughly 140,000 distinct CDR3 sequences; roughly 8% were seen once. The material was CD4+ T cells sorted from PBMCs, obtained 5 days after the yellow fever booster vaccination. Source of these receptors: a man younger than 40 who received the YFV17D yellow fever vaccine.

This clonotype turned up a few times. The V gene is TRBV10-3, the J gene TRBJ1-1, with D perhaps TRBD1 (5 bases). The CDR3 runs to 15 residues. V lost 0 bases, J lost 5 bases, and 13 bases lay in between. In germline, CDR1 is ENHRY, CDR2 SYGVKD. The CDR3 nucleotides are TGTGCCATCAGTGAGTCGCTCGGGGGAGAGACTGAAGCTTTCTTT. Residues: CAISESLGGETEAFF.

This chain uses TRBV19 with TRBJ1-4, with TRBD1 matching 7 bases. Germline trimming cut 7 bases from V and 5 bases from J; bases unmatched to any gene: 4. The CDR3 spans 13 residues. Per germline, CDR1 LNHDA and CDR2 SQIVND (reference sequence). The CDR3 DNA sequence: TGTGCCAGTACCGGGACAGACAATGAAAAACTGTTTTTT. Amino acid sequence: CASTGTDNEKLFF.

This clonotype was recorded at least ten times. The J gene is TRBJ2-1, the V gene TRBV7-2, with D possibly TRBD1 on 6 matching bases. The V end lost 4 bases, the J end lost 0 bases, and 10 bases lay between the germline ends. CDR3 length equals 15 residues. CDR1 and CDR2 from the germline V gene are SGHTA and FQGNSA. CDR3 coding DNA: TGTGCCAGCAGCTCCGGGACACCCTCCTACAATGAGCAGTTCTTC. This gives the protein CASSSGTPSYNEQFF.

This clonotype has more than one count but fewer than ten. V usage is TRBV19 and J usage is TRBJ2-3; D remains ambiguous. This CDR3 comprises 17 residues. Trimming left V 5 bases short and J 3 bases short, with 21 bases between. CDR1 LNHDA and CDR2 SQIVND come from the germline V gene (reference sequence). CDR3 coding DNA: TGTGCCAGTAGTCATATCGGCCCGGGCCGAACAACAGATACGCAGTATTTT. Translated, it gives CASSHIGPGRTTDTQYF. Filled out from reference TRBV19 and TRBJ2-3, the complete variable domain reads DGGITQSPKYLFRKEGQNVTLSCEQNLNHDAMYWYRQDPGQGLRLIYYSQIVNDFQKGDIAEGYSVSREKKESFPLTVTSAQKNPTAFYLCASSHIGPGRTTDTQYFGPGTRLTVL.

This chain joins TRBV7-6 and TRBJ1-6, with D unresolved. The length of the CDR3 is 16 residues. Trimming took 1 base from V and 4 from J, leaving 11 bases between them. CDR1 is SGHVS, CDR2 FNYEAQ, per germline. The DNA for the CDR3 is TGTGCCAGCAGCTTAGAAGCAGAAGGATATAATTCACCCCTCCACTTT. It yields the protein CASSLEAEGYNSPLHF.

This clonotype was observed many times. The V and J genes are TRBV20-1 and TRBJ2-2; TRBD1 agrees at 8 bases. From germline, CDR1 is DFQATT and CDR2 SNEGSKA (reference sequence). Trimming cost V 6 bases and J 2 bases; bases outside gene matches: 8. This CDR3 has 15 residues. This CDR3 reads CSAFDRGYNTGELFF. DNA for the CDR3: TGCAGTGCCTTCGACAGGGGATATAACACCGGGGAGCTGTTTTTT.

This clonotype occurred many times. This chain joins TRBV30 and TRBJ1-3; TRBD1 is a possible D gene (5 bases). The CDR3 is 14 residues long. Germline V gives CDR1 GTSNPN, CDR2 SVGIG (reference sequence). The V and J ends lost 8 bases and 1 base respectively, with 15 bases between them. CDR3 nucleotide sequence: TGTGCCGGGCGGGGGGGAGCTTCTGGAAACACCATATATTTT. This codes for CAGRGGASGNTIYF.

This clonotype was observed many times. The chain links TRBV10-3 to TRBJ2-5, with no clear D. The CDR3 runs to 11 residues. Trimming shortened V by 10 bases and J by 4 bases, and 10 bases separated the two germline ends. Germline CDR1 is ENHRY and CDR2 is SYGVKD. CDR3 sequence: CATSLGETQYF. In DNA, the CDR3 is TGTGCCACCTCCCTAGGAGAGACCCAGTACTTC.

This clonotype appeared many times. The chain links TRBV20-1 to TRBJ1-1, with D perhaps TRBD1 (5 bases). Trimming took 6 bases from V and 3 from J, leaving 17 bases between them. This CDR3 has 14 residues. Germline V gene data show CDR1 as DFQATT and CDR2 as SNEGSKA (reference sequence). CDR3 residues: CSASAIRGDTEAFF. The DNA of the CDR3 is TGCAGTGCCTCGGCGATCCGGGGGGACACTGAAGCTTTCTTT.

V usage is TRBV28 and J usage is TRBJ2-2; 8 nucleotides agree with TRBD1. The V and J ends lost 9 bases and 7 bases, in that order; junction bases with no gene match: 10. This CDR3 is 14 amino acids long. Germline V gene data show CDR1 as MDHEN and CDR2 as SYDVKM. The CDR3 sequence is CARSVDRVVGELFF. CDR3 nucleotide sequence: TGTGCCAGGAGTGTGGACAGGGTAGTCGGGGAGCTGTTTTTT.

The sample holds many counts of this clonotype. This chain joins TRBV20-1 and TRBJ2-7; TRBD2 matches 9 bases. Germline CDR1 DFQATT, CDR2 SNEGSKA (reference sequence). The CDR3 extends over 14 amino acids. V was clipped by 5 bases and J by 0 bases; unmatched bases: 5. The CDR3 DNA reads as TGCAGTGCTCGGCTAGCGGGGCCCTCCTACGAGCAGTACTTC. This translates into CSARLAGPSYEQYF.

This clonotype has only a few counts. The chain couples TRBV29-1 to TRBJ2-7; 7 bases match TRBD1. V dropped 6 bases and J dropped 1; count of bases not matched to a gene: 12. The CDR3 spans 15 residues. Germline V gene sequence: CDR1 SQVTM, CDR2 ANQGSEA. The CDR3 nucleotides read TGCAGCGTCATTTCCGGGACAGCCGTATCCTACGAGCAGTACTTC. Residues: CSVISGTAVSYEQYF.

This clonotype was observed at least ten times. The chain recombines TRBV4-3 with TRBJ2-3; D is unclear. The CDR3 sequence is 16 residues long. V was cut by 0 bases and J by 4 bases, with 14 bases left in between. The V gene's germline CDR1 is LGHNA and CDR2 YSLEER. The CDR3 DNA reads TGCGCCAGCAGCCAAGATGCTGGGTATAGGGCAGATACGCAGTATTTT. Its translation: CASSQDAGYRADTQYF.